The 7 T cell receptor beta chains reported below all come from one sample, sequenced in a study of blood T cell repertoires in COVID-19. The repertoire was sequenced with immunoSEQ multiplex PCR; TCRdb's copy has only in-frame clones and lacks some. The table has some 240,000 clones, roughly 84% seen once. The sequenced sample was peripheral blood. Source of these receptors: a woman between 40 and 50 years old who had recovered from COVID-19.

Turning to this clone: Other DNA sequences in this sample translate to the same CDR3. The chain joins TRBV5-1 to TRBJ2-1; possibly TRBD1 for D (5 bases). Looked up from germline, CDR1 is SGHRS and CDR2 is YFSETQ. Trimming pared 4 bases from V and 7 bases from J, leaving 9 bases between. This CDR3 has 12 residues. CDR3 coding DNA: TGCGCCAGCAGCGTGCAGGGTAATGAGCAGTTCTTC. Its translation: CASSVQGNEQFF.

DNA of the CDR3: TGTGCCAGCTCACCAGCCGGGAGAGGAGAGACCCAGTACTTC. This gives the protein CASSPAGRGETQYF. The chain has TRBV18 and TRBJ2-5, with a weak D call TRBD2 (6 bases). The V gene lost 2 bases and the J gene lost 4 bases, with 11 bases spanning the gap. The CDR3 contains 14 residues. Germline values: CDR1 KGHSH, CDR2 LQKENI.

The chain uses TRBV7-2 and TRBJ2-7, with TRBD1 as a possible D gene (6 bases). The CDR3 is 16 amino acids. Germline-derived CDR1 and CDR2 are SGHTA and FQGNSA. With 2 bases removed from V and 7 bases from J, the gap between germline ends came to 21 bases. The CDR3 is CASSLFGAGAMGEQYF. In DNA form, the CDR3 reads TGTGCCAGCAGCTTATTTGGGGCAGGGGCCATGGGGGAGCAGTACTTC.

The chain combines TRBV3-1 (or the pseudogene TRBV3-2) with TRBJ2-1; 8 bases match TRBD2. The CDR3 is 16 amino acids. The V segment lost 6 bases and the J segment 6 bases; nucleotides outside the gene matches: 13. Germline V CDR1 and CDR2: LGHDT, YNNKEL (reference sequence). CDR3 sequence reads: CASSHSQRGIINEQFF. The DNA of the CDR3 is TGTGCCAGCAGTCATTCCCAGCGGGGGATCATCAATGAGCAGTTCTTC.

The chain combines TRBV5-6 with TRBJ1-1; 10 positions match TRBD1. Germline lookup yields CDR1 SGHDT and CDR2 YYEEEE. The CDR3 is made up of 15 amino acids. The ends lost 3 bases at V and 2 bases at J; junction bases unmatched: 4. CDR3 loop: CASSSWTGGNTEAFF. For the CDR3, the DNA is TGTGCCAGCAGCTCCTGGACAGGGGGAAACACTGAAGCTTTCTTT.

The rearrangement links TRBV5-6 to TRBJ1-2, with 7 bases aligning to TRBD1. CDR1 SGHDT and CDR2 YYEEEE come from the germline V gene. This CDR3 has 17 amino acids. The V and J ends lost 4 bases and 4 bases, in that order; junction bases with no gene match: 16. The CDR3: CASSRTRQGVESYGYTF. The CDR3 nucleotides read TGTGCCAGCAGCCGTACCCGCCAGGGGGTGGAAAGCTATGGCTACACCTTC.

The chain uses TRBV19 and TRBJ1-5, with D possibly being TRBD1 (5 bases). V lost 8 bases and J lost 1, with 15 bases in between. This CDR3 has 15 amino acids. Germline CDR1 reads LNHDA; CDR2 reads SQIVND (reference sequence). This CDR3 reads CASRSLGGSNQPQHF. The CDR3 DNA reads as TGTGCCAGTCGCTCCCTGGGGGGGAGCAATCAGCCCCAGCATTTT.